Sequencing of this TCR beta chain was carried out in a study of cytotoxic CD8 clonotypes in ibrutinib-treated CLL (dated by TCRdb to about 2021). For the wider study: The cohort included some 14 treatment-naive and 11 to 12 relapsed/refractory patients; 17 were IGHV unmutated. Partial responses were observed in some 24 patients and complete responses in 2; after a median follow-up of 68 months, remission was maintained in 15 or so patients and progression was observed in approximately twelve. Samples at response were collected after a median of about 12 months of treatment, with a range of about 6 to 40 months. On average, each sample yielded around 250,000 productive templates and under 95,000 productive rearrangements. Of the roughly 90 participants in the trial, roughly 26 had longitudinal samples available. Cryopreserved peripheral blood mononuclear cells were collected at three points: before therapy, at response, and at either sustained remission or disease progression. Every remission and progressive disease sample was obtained while ibrutinib was still being received by the patients.

What the authors observed across the whole study: Baseline clonality exceeded that of age-matched healthy donors and correlated strongly with circulating CD8+ T-cell counts. An increase in clonality was observed at ibrutinib response, with clonality remaining stable during sustained remission and falling back toward baseline at progression. Public clonotypes were found to be uncommon and were observed to contract or remain stable during treatment; the increase in clonality was shown to reflect expansion of private clonotypes at ibrutinib response. Lymph node repertoires were not examined, and the timing of sampling was not matched between patients in sustained remission and those whose disease progressed.

This clone came up a few times. What this receptor recognizes is not known. The record has no base qualities; no much larger clone is one base away. The germline V gene sets CDR1 to SNHLY and CDR2 to FYNNEI. V and J lose 8 bases and 4 bases, and a span of 11 bases separates them. Measured from the cysteine to the phenylalanine, the CDR3 is 12 residues long. Only CDR3 DNA is held: 36 bases, read in frame from base 1. The goal of deep resolution MiSeq sequencing was a depth between 1 in 1 million and 1 in 200,000 T cells, and coverage averaged 10x per clonotype. The immunoSEQ hsTCRB Kit was used to generate the TCR beta libraries. On the study's bioinformatics: The data were analyzed with ImmunoSEQ Analyzer and ImmunoSEQ Data Assistant, and V, D and J gene assignments followed IMGT definitions. Clonality, which ranges from 0 to 1, was calculated by subtracting the normalized Shannon entropy of productive rearrangement frequencies from one. Only overrepresented clonotypes making up at least 0.05% of the repertoire of each patient were included in the public clonotype analysis. Repertoires from roughly 13 age-matched healthy donors in immuneACCESS were used as clonality controls. Drawn from immuneACCESS, this table holds only the in-frame rearrangements with V and J called that TCRdb kept. Clones are partly lost; checked studies trace under half to an unresolved V gene and leave the rest unexplained. Clone size and V and J calls were adopted from that table, with D and trimming inferred from the DNA. This sample is represented by about 160,000 clones; roughly 90% of them were singletons. The ten most abundant clones make up over 2.5% of the sample.

What this sample's time point label stands for: progressive disease on ibrutinib. For TCR beta library preparation, approximately 2 micrograms of genomic DNA were extracted from the cryopreserved PBMCs. High-throughput TCR beta sequencing was performed on longitudinal blood samples from CLL patients receiving ibrutinib monotherapy. Patients were enrolled in a phase 2 open-label single-center ibrutinib monotherapy trial. This clonotype was obtained from a human donor with chronic lymphocytic leukemia. The sequencing here drew on PBMCs, taken at disease progression, from a patient treated with ibrutinib. Recombination connected TRBV2 to TRBJ1-2, with no confidently assigned D gene. At the DNA level, the sequence is TGTGCCAGCTTTTTGGTCAGCTATGGCTACACCTTC. It is translated as CASFLVSYGYTF.